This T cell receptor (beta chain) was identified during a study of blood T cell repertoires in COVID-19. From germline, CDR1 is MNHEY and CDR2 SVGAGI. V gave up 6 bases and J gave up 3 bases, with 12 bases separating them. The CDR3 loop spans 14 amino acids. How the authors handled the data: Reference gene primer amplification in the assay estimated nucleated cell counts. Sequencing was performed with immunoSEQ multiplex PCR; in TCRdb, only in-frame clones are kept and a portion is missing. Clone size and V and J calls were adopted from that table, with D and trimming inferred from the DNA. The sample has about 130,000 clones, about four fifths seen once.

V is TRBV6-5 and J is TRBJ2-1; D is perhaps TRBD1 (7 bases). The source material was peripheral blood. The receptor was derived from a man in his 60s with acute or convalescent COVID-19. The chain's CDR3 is CASSAGQIYNEQFF. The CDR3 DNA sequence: TGTGCCAGCAGCGCGGGACAGATCTACAATGAGCAGTTCTTC.